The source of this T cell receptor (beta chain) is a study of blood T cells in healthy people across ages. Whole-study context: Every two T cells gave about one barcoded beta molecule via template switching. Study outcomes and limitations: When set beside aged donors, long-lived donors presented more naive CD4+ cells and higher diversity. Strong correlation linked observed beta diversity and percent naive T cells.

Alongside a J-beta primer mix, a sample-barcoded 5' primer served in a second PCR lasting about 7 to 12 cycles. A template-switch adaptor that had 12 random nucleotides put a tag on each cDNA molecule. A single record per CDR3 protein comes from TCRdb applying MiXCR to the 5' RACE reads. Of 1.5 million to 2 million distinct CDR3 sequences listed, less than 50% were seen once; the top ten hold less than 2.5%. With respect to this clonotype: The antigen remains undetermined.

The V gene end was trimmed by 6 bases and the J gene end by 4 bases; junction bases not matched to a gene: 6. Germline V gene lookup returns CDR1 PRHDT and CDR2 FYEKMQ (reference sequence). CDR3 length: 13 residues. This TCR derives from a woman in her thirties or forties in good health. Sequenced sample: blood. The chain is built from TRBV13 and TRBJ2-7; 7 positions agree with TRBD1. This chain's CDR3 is CASSQQGIYEQYF. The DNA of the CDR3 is TGTGCCAGCAGTCAACAGGGGATATACGAGCAGTACTTC.